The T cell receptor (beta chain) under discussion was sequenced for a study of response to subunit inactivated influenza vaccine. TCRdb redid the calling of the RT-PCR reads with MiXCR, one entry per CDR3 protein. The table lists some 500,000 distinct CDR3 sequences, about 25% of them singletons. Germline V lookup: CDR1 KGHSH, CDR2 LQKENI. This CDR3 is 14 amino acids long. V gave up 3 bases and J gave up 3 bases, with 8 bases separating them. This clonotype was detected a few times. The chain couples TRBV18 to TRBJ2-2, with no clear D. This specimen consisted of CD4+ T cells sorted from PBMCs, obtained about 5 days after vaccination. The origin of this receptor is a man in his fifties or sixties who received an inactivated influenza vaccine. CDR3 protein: CASSPTSDTGELFF. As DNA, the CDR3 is TGTGCCAGCTCACCCACCTCCGACACCGGGGAGCTGTTTTTT.